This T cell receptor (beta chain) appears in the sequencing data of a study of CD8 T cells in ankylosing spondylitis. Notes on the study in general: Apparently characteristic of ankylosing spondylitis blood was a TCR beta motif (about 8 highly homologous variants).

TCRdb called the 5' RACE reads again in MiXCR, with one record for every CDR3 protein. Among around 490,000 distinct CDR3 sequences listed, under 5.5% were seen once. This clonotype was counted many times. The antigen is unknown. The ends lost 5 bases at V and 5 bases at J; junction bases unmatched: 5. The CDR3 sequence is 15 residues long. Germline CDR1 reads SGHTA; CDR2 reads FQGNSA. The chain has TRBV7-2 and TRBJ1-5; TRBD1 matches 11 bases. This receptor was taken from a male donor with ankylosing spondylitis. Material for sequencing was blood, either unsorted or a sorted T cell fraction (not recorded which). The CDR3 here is CASSPGTGGYQPQHF. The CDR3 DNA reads TGTGCCAGCAGCCCGGGGACAGGGGGGTATCAGCCCCAGCATTTT.